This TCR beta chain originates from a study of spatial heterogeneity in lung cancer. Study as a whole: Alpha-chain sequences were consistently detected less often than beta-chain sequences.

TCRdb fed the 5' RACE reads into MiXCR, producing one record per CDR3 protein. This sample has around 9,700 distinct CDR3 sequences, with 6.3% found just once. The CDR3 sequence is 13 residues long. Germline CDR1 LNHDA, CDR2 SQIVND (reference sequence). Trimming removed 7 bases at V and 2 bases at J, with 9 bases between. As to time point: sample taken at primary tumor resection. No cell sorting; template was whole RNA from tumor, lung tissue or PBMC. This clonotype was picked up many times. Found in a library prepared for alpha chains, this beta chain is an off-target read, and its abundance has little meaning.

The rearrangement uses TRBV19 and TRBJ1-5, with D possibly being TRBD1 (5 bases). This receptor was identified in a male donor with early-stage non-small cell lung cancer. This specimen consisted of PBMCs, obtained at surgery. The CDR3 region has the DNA TGTGCCAGTAACCAGGGTCGCAATCAGCCCCAGCATTTT. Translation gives CASNQGRNQPQHF. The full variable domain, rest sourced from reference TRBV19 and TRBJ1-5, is DGGITQSPKYLFRKEGQNVTLSCEQNLNHDAMYWYRQDPGQGLRLIYYSQIVNDFQKGDIAEGYSVSREKKESFPLTVTSAQKNPTAFYLCASNQGRNQPQHFGDGTRLSIL.